This T cell receptor beta chain was recorded in a study of T cell changes during pregnancy in multiple sclerosis. Produced via immunoSEQ multiplex PCR; TCRdb's table is partial and in-frame only. The sample holds tens of thousands of clones; roughly 90% are singletons and the top ten take less than 6%. Per germline, CDR1 SGHAT and CDR2 FQNNGV. The CDR3 has 16 residues. V lost 5 bases to trimming and J lost 5 bases; unmatched junction nucleotides: 14. Here the sequenced sample was CD8+ T cells from peripheral blood mononuclear cells, taken before pregnancy. This chain uses TRBV11-2 with TRBJ2-5, with 7 positions matching TRBD2. The sequence came from a female donor with multiple sclerosis, enrolled in a pregnancy study. CDR3 DNA: TGTGCCAGCAGCGTCAGAACCCGGGGGGATCGGGAGACCCAGTACTTC. This encodes CASSVRTRGDRETQYF. The variable domain in full, completed from reference TRBV11-2 and TRBJ2-5, reads EAGVAQSPRYKIIEKRQSVAFWCNPISGHATLYWYQQILGQGPKLLIQFQNNGVVDDSQLPKDRFSAERLKGVDSTLKIQPAKLEDSAVYLCASSVRTRGDRETQYFGPGTRLLVL.